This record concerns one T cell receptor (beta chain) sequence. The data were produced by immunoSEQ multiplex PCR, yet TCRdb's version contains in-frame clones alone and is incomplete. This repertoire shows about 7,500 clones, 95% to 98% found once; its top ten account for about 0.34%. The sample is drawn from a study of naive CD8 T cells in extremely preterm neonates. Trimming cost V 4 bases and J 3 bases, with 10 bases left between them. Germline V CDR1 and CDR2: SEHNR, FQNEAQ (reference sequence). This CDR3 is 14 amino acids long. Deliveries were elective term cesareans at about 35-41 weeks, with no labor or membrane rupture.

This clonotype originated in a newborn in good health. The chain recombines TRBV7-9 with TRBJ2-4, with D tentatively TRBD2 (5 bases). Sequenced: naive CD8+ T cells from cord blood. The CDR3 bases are TGTGCCAGCAGCTCATTCGGGGACAAAAACATTCAGTACTTC. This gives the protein CASSSFGDKNIQYF.